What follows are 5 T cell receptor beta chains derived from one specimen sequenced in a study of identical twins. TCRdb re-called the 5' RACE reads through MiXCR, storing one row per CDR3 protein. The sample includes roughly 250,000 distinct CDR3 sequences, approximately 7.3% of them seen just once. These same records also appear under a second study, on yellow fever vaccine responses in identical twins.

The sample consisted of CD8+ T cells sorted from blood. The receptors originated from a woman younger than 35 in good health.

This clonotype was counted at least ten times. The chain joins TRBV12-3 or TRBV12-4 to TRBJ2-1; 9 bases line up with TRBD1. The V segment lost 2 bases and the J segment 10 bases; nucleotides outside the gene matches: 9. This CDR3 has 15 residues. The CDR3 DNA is TGTGCCAGCAGTTTAAGAGGGACAGGGAGGGACGAGCAGTTCTTC. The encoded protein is CASSLRGTGRDEQFF.

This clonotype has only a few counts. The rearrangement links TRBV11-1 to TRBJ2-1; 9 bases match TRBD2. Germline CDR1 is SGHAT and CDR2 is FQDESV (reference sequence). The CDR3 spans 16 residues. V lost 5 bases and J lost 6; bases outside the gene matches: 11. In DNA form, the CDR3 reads TGTGCCAGCAGCCCGAAAGCGGGGGGCTTTCTCAATGAGCAGTTCTTC. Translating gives CASSPKAGGFLNEQFF. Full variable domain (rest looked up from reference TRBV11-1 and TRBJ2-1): EAEVAQSPRYKITEKSQAVAFWCDPISGHATLYWYRQILGQGPELLVQFQDESVVDDSQLPKDRFSAERLKGVDSTLKIQPAELGDSAMYLCASSPKAGGFLNEQFFGPGTRLTVL.

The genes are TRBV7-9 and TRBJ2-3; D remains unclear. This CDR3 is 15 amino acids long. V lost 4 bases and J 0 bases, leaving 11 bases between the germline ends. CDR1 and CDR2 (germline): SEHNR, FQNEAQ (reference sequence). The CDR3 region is CASSSAVSSTDTQYF. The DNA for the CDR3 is TGTGCCAGCAGCTCGGCGGTCAGTAGCACAGATACGCAGTATTTT.

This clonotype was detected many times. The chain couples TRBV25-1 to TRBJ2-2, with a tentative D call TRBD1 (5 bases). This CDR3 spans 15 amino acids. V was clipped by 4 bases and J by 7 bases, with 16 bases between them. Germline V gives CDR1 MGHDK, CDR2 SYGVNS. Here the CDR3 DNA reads TGTGCCAGCAGTGGTTGGGGCAGGGCGGACGGGGAGCTGTTTTTT. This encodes CASSGWGRADGELFF.

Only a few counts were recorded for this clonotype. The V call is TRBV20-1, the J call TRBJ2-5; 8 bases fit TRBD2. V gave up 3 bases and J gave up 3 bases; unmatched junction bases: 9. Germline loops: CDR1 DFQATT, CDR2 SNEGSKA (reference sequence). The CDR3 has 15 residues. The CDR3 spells CSASRERERKETQYF. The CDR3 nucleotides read TGCAGTGCTAGTCGGGAGCGGGAGAGAAAAGAGACCCAGTACTTC.